This is a list of T cell receptor beta chains from one sample in a study of blood T cell repertoires in COVID-19. Libraries were prepared by immunoSEQ multiplex PCR; TCRdb keeps only in-frame clonotypes and omits some of them. The top ten clones hold 0.3% to 0.4% of a sample with 35,000 to 45,000 clones, over 85% of them seen once. Sequencing was done on a sample of peripheral blood. The receptors were sampled from a man aged 50 to 60 with COVID-19, enrolled during active disease. Each CDR3 is given with its conserved first and last residue. Each record gives: J gene, V gene, D gene, clone size, CDR3 protein, CDR3 DNA. The D gene is left open where the match is weak. Part of the rows lack a size; the others show once, few, many or a class for expanded clones.

j_gene: TRBJ2-7; v_gene: TRBV5-1; d_gene: -; abundance: once; CDR3aa: CASSGAGAPYEQYF; CDR3nt: TGCGCCAGCAGTGGGGCTGGAGCCCCCTACGAGCAGTACTTC
j_gene: TRBJ1-3; v_gene: TRBV3-1/TRBV3-2; d_gene: -; abundance: once; CDR3aa: CASSVDPSGNTIYF; CDR3nt: TGTGCCAGCAGCGTAGATCCTTCTGGAAACACCATATATTTT
j_gene: TRBJ2-5; v_gene: TRBV7-9; d_gene: -; abundance: -; CDR3aa: CASRDITRETQYF; CDR3nt: TGTGCCAGCAGGGACATAACGCGAGAGACCCAGTACTTC
j_gene: TRBJ1-5; v_gene: TRBV18; d_gene: TRBD1; abundance: -; CDR3aa: CASSPQGQGKDQPQHF; CDR3nt: TGTGCCAGCTCACCACAAGGACAGGGAAAGGATCAGCCCCAGCATTTT
j_gene: TRBJ2-3; v_gene: TRBV30; d_gene: -; abundance: -; CDR3aa: CAWRALGTDTQYF; CDR3nt: TGTGCCTGGAGAGCATTAGGCACAGATACGCAGTATTTT
j_gene: TRBJ2-1; v_gene: TRBV7-8; d_gene: -; abundance: -; CDR3aa: CASILGSAYNEQFF; CDR3nt: TGTGCCAGCATACTCGGGAGCGCATACAATGAGCAGTTCTTC
j_gene: TRBJ2-1; v_gene: TRBV11-2; d_gene: -; abundance: -; CDR3aa: CASSLNWVGPNEQFF; CDR3nt: TGTGCCAGCAGCTTAAACTGGGTGGGCCCGAATGAGCAGTTCTTC
j_gene: TRBJ2-2; v_gene: TRBV7-3; d_gene: TRBD2; abundance: -; CDR3aa: CASSLNREGDGELFF; CDR3nt: TGTGCCAGCAGCTTAAATCGGGAGGGGGACGGGGAGCTGTTTTTT
j_gene: TRBJ2-7; v_gene: TRBV2; d_gene: TRBD2; abundance: -; CDR3aa: CASTHPQGTSGRNEQYF; CDR3nt: TGTGCCAGCACCCACCCCCAGGGGACTAGCGGGAGGAACGAGCAGTACTTC
j_gene: TRBJ1-1; v_gene: TRBV28; d_gene: TRBD1; abundance: -; CDR3aa: CAVSRRGQGGFPNTEAFF; CDR3nt: TGTGCCGTTTCCCGACGGGGACAGGGCGGGTTCCCGAACACTGAAGCTTTCTTT
j_gene: TRBJ2-2; v_gene: TRBV5-4; d_gene: TRBD2; abundance: once; CDR3aa: CASSLGLAGGPQDGELFF; CDR3nt: TGTGCCAGCAGCCTAGGACTAGCGGGAGGGCCTCAGGACGGGGAGCTGTTTTTT
j_gene: TRBJ2-3; v_gene: TRBV28; d_gene: -; abundance: -; CDR3aa: CASSLLLDLGAKDTQYF; CDR3nt: TGTGCCAGCAGTCTCCTGCTTGATCTAGGGGCTAAGGATACGCAGTATTTT
j_gene: TRBJ1-4; v_gene: TRBV27; d_gene: TRBD1; abundance: -; CDR3aa: CASSPRTGGRTNEKLFF; CDR3nt: TGTGCCAGCAGTCCACGGACAGGGGGAAGGACTAATGAAAAACTGTTTTTT
j_gene: TRBJ1-2; v_gene: TRBV19; d_gene: TRBD1; abundance: -; CDR3aa: CASSIRTGSYGYTF; CDR3nt: TGTGCCAGTAGTATCCGGACAGGTTCCTATGGCTACACCTTC
j_gene: TRBJ2-2; v_gene: TRBV28; d_gene: TRBD1; abundance: -; CDR3aa: CASSSRQGVRTGELFF; CDR3nt: TGTGCCAGCAGTTCTCGACAGGGGGTTAGGACCGGGGAGCTGTTTTTT
j_gene: TRBJ1-6; v_gene: TRBV27; d_gene: -; abundance: -; CDR3aa: CASSPLPVYNSPLHF; CDR3nt: TGTGCCAGCAGTCCATTGCCAGTCTATAATTCACCCCTCCACTTT
j_gene: TRBJ2-6; v_gene: TRBV11-2; d_gene: TRBD2; abundance: -; CDR3aa: CASSNSASGIISGANVLTF; CDR3nt: TGTGCCAGCAGCAACTCGGCTAGCGGGATAATCTCTGGGGCCAACGTCCTGACTTTC
j_gene: TRBJ2-3; v_gene: TRBV19; d_gene: TRBD1; abundance: -; CDR3aa: CASSPGQGLSTDTQYF; CDR3nt: TGTGCCAGTAGCCCGGGACAGGGTCTGTCCACAGATACGCAGTATTTT
j_gene: TRBJ2-5; v_gene: TRBV4-2; d_gene: TRBD1; abundance: -; CDR3aa: CASSQVQGAGETQYF; CDR3nt: TGTGCCAGCAGCCAAGTTCAGGGGGCAGGAGAGACCCAGTACTTC
j_gene: TRBJ2-3; v_gene: TRBV7-2; d_gene: -; abundance: -; CDR3aa: CASSQHGTSTDTQYF; CDR3nt: TGTGCCAGCAGCCAACACGGGACTAGCACAGATACGCAGTATTTT
j_gene: TRBJ2-1; v_gene: TRBV3-1/TRBV3-2; d_gene: -; abundance: -; CDR3aa: CASSQAGELEQFF; CDR3nt: TGTGCCAGCAGCCAAGCGGGAGAACTTGAGCAGTTCTTC
j_gene: TRBJ2-5; v_gene: TRBV19; d_gene: -; abundance: -; CDR3aa: CASSIRTRGQETQYF; CDR3nt: TGTGCCAGTAGTATACGGACCAGAGGGCAAGAGACCCAGTACTTC
j_gene: TRBJ2-7; v_gene: TRBV19; d_gene: -; abundance: -; CDR3aa: CASSMGRREQYF; CDR3nt: TGTGCCAGTAGCATGGGGCGTCGCGAGCAGTACTTC
j_gene: TRBJ2-5; v_gene: TRBV2; d_gene: -; abundance: -; CDR3aa: CASSGVTVKETQYF; CDR3nt: TGTGCCAGCAGTGGCGTTACAGTAAAAGAGACCCAGTACTTC
j_gene: TRBJ2-3; v_gene: TRBV28; d_gene: -; abundance: -; CDR3aa: CASSLQGGTDTQYF; CDR3nt: TGTGCCAGCAGTTTACAGGGGGGTACAGATACGCAGTATTTT
j_gene: TRBJ2-7; v_gene: TRBV11-2; d_gene: -; abundance: -; CDR3aa: CASSLNLASAYEQYF; CDR3nt: TGTGCCAGCAGCTTAAATTTGGCTAGCGCTTACGAGCAGTACTTC
j_gene: TRBJ2-1; v_gene: TRBV27; d_gene: TRBD2; abundance: -; CDR3aa: CASSSSVGGAFF; CDR3nt: TGTGCCAGCAGTTCATCTGTCGGGGGGGCGTTCTTC
j_gene: TRBJ2-2; v_gene: TRBV30; d_gene: -; abundance: -; CDR3aa: CAWSRTTLNTGELFF; CDR3nt: TGTGCCTGGAGTCGGACTACCTTGAACACCGGGGAGCTGTTTTTT
j_gene: TRBJ1-1; v_gene: TRBV6-5; d_gene: -; abundance: -; CDR3aa: CAAVGAWNEAFF; CDR3nt: TGTGCCGCCGTGGGGGCGTGGAATGAAGCTTTCTTT
j_gene: TRBJ2-2; v_gene: TRBV28; d_gene: TRBD1; abundance: -; CDR3aa: CASRTGQGNTGELFF; CDR3nt: TGTGCCAGCAGAACGGGACAGGGTAACACCGGGGAGCTGTTTTTT
j_gene: TRBJ2-2; v_gene: TRBV5-1; d_gene: TRBD1; abundance: -; CDR3aa: CASSFSGGAGGELFF; CDR3nt: TGCGCCAGCAGCTTCTCAGGGGGCGCCGGCGGGGAGCTGTTTTTT
j_gene: TRBJ1-5; v_gene: TRBV5-6; d_gene: -; abundance: -; CDR3aa: CASSLYPGINQPQHF; CDR3nt: TGTGCCAGCAGCTTGTACCCAGGGATCAATCAGCCCCAGCATTTT
j_gene: TRBJ2-3; v_gene: TRBV2; d_gene: -; abundance: -; CDR3aa: CASSPAGGGGDTQYF; CDR3nt: TGTGCCAGCAGTCCAGCGGGTGGAGGCGGAGATACGCAGTATTTT
j_gene: TRBJ1-2; v_gene: TRBV5-1; d_gene: -; abundance: -; CDR3aa: CASSLVPGNGYTF; CDR3nt: TGCGCCAGCAGCTTGGTTCCGGGGAATGGCTACACCTTC
j_gene: TRBJ2-1; v_gene: TRBV20-1; d_gene: -; abundance: -; CDR3aa: CSASRATLNEQFF; CDR3nt: TGCAGTGCTAGTCGCGCTACGCTCAATGAGCAGTTCTTC
j_gene: TRBJ2-1; v_gene: TRBV19; d_gene: TRBD2; abundance: -; CDR3aa: CASWKAGSYNEQFF; CDR3nt: TGTGCCAGTTGGAAAGCGGGGTCATACAATGAGCAGTTCTTC
j_gene: TRBJ2-7; v_gene: TRBV6-1; d_gene: -; abundance: -; CDR3aa: CASSDERASSYEQYF; CDR3nt: TGTGCCAGCAGTGACGAGCGGGCGAGCTCCTACGAGCAGTACTTC
j_gene: TRBJ2-7; v_gene: TRBV3-1/TRBV3-2; d_gene: TRBD2; abundance: -; CDR3aa: CASSQGSGSYEQYF; CDR3nt: TGTGCCAGCAGCCAGGGTAGCGGGAGTTACGAGCAGTACTTC
j_gene: TRBJ1-4; v_gene: TRBV30; d_gene: TRBD1; abundance: -; CDR3aa: CAWGKQGWTNEKLFF; CDR3nt: TGTGCCTGGGGCAAACAGGGGTGGACTAATGAAAAACTGTTTTTT
j_gene: TRBJ2-7; v_gene: TRBV2; d_gene: TRBD1; abundance: -; CDR3aa: CASRTGATYEQYF; CDR3nt: TGTGCCAGCCGAACAGGGGCCACCTACGAGCAGTACTTC
j_gene: TRBJ1-1; v_gene: TRBV2; d_gene: TRBD1; abundance: -; CDR3aa: CASRGQGANTEAFF; CDR3nt: TGTGCCAGCAGGGGACAGGGAGCAAACACTGAAGCTTTCTTT
j_gene: TRBJ1-4; v_gene: TRBV30; d_gene: -; abundance: -; CDR3aa: CAWSRTRNEKLFF; CDR3nt: TGTGCCTGGAGTCGCACCAGGAATGAAAAACTGTTTTTT
j_gene: TRBJ1-1; v_gene: TRBV6-5; d_gene: -; abundance: -; CDR3aa: CASSIPGVNTEAFF; CDR3nt: TGTGCCAGCAGCATCCCGGGGGTGAACACTGAAGCTTTCTTT
j_gene: TRBJ2-7; v_gene: TRBV2; d_gene: TRBD1; abundance: -; CDR3aa: CASSGDRAGEQYF; CDR3nt: TGTGCCAGCAGTGGGGACAGGGCGGGGGAGCAGTACTTC
j_gene: TRBJ1-4; v_gene: TRBV7-2; d_gene: TRBD1; abundance: -; CDR3aa: CASSLDRGPNEKLFF; CDR3nt: TGTGCCAGCAGCCTGGACAGGGGACCTAATGAAAAACTGTTTTTT
j_gene: TRBJ1-2; v_gene: TRBV28; d_gene: -; abundance: -; CDR3aa: CASSTPGGSNNGYTF; CDR3nt: TGTGCCAGCTCAACGCCCGGGGGAAGTAATAATGGCTACACCTTC
j_gene: TRBJ2-5; v_gene: TRBV27; d_gene: TRBD2; abundance: -; CDR3aa: CASSLLAGAETQYF; CDR3nt: TGTGCCAGCAGTTTGCTAGCGGGAGCGGAGACCCAGTACTTC
j_gene: TRBJ2-1; v_gene: TRBV25-1; d_gene: TRBD2; abundance: -; CDR3aa: CASSGTSDYNEQFF; CDR3nt: TGTGCCAGCAGTGGGACTAGCGACTACAATGAGCAGTTCTTC
j_gene: TRBJ2-7; v_gene: TRBV10-2; d_gene: -; abundance: -; CDR3aa: CASQDGVYEQYF; CDR3nt: TGCGCCAGCCAGGATGGCGTTTACGAGCAGTACTTC
j_gene: TRBJ2-1; v_gene: TRBV5-6; d_gene: -; abundance: -; CDR3aa: CASNLIGGYNEQFF; CDR3nt: TGTGCCAGCAACTTGATCGGGGGCTACAATGAGCAGTTCTTC
j_gene: TRBJ2-7; v_gene: TRBV29-1; d_gene: -; abundance: -; CDR3aa: CSVAQEASYEQYF; CDR3nt: TGCAGCGTTGCGCAGGAGGCATCCTACGAGCAGTACTTC
j_gene: TRBJ2-4; v_gene: TRBV5-1; d_gene: TRBD1; abundance: -; CDR3aa: CASSLRSGGFDIQYF; CDR3nt: TGCGCCAGCAGCTTAAGGTCAGGGGGCTTTGACATTCAGTACTTC
j_gene: TRBJ1-2; v_gene: TRBV28; d_gene: -; abundance: -; CDR3aa: CASSLSVGNYGYTF; CDR3nt: TGTGCCAGCAGTTTAAGCGTCGGAAACTATGGCTACACCTTC
j_gene: TRBJ1-2; v_gene: TRBV28; d_gene: TRBD1; abundance: once; CDR3aa: CASSFAGGWGYTF; CDR3nt: TGTGCCAGCAGTTTTGCAGGGGGCTGGGGCTACACCTTC
j_gene: TRBJ1-1; v_gene: TRBV5-1; d_gene: TRBD1; abundance: -; CDR3aa: CASSLLGQGANTEAFF; CDR3nt: TGCGCCAGCAGCTTACTCGGACAGGGGGCGAACACTGAAGCTTTCTTT